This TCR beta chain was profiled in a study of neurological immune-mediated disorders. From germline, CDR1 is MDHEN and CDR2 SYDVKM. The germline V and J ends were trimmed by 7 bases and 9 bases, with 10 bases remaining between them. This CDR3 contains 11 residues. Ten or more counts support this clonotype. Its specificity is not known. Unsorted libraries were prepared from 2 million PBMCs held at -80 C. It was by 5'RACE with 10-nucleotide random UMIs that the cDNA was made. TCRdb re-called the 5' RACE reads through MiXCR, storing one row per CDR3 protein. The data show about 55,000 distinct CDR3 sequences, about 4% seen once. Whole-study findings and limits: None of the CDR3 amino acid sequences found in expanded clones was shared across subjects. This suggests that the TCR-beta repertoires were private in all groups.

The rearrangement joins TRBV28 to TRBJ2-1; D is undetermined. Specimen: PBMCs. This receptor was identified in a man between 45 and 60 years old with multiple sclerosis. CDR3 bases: TGTGCCAGCAAGGGTTTTAGTGAGCAGTTCTTC. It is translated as CASKGFSEQFF.